Following are 8 T cell receptor beta chains from one sample sequenced in a study of CD8+CD57+ T cells in acquired aplastic anemia. CDR3 and TCR beta VDJ profiling relied on a genomic DNA template. TCRdb redid the calling of the reads with MiXCR, one entry per CDR3 protein. The sample carries approximately 200,000 distinct CDR3 sequences, approximately 50% recorded once. The sequenced sample was sorted CD4+, CD8+, or CD8+CD57+ T cells (not recorded which) from PBMCs. The receptor source for this set is a human donor in good health, serving as a control.

The rearrangement uses TRBV20-1 and TRBJ2-1; 14 nucleotides line up with TRBD2. The CDR3 loop spans 17 amino acids. Germline CDR1 reads DFQATT; CDR2 reads SNEGSKA (reference sequence). V lost 0 bases and J lost 7; bases outside the gene matches: 8. The CDR3 loop reads CSARDRGTSGGGNEQFF. Written as DNA, the CDR3 is TGCAGTGCTAGAGATAGAGGGACTAGCGGGGGAGGTAATGAGCAGTTCTTC.

The rearrangement joins TRBV6-1 to TRBJ1-2; no definite D call. V was clipped by 6 bases and J by 4 bases, with 21 bases between them. The germline V gene has CDR1 MNHNS and CDR2 SASEGT. This CDR3 comprises 16 residues. The CDR3 nucleotides are TGTGCCAGCAGCCAACCCCTCCCAGGATTCCTCTATGGCTACACCTTC. This sequence encodes CASSQPLPGFLYGYTF.

This clonotype occurred once. V is TRBV9 and J is TRBJ2-5; 12 bases are a match to TRBD2. Germline CDR1 and CDR2: SGDLS and YYNGEE. The CDR3 contains 18 residues. The trim removed 3 bases at V and 2 bases at J, leaving 11 bases unmatched. Here the CDR3 DNA reads TGTGCCAGCAGCGCGACAGGGTCTAGCGGGGGGGGGCAAGAGACCCAGTACTTC. It is translated as CASSATGSSGGGQETQYF.

As for this clonotype: An end of the junction differs from the germline gene, which may be a read error. The J gene is TRBJ1-3, the V gene TRBV7-9; D is uncertain. CDR1 is SEHNR, CDR2 FQNEAQ, per germline (reference sequence). This CDR3 region has 16 residues. DNA of the CDR3: TGTGCCAGCAGCGCTGACGAGGATCCCTCTGGAAACACCATGTATTTT. This codes for CASSADEDPSGNTMYF.

This clonotype was observed many times. V usage is TRBV7-9 and J usage is TRBJ1-1; tentatively, D is TRBD1 (5 bases). Germline V CDR1 and CDR2: SEHNR, FQNEAQ (reference sequence). Between the trimmed V and J ends, which lost 5 bases and 11 bases, there was a span of 15 bases. The CDR3 contains 12 residues. The CDR3 coding sequence is TGTGCCAGCAGCATCAGGGATTCCGGCGCTTTCTTT. This gives the protein CASSIRDSGAFF.

The chain uses TRBV5-1 and TRBJ1-2; D is possibly TRBD1 (6 bases). Between the trimmed V and J ends, which lost 8 bases and 4 bases, there was a span of 18 bases. From germline, CDR1 is SGHRS and CDR2 YFSETQ. The CDR3 runs to 14 residues. CDR3 amino acids: CASRGAEKIYGYTF. Written as DNA, the CDR3 is TGCGCCAGTCGGGGGGCAGAAAAAATCTATGGCTACACCTTC. The full variable domain, its missing parts supplied by reference TRBV5-1 and TRBJ1-2, is KAGVTQTPRYLIKTRGQQVTLSCSPISGHRSVSWYQQTPGQGLQFLFEYFSETQRNKGNFPGRFSGRQFSNSRSEMNVSTLELGDSALYLCASRGAEKIYGYTFGSGTRLTVV.

The rearrangement links TRBV2 to TRBJ1-6; no clear D gene. Germline values: CDR1 SNHLY, CDR2 FYNNEI. V dropped 0 bases and J dropped 14 bases, with 14 bases sitting between them. The CDR3 length is 14 residues. CDR3 in DNA: TGTGCCAGCAGTGAAGCGCTTGGACCCAGGACCCTCCACTTT. Protein: CASSEALGPRTLHF.

Details on this clonotype: Since no conserved phenylalanine or tryptophan closes the CDR3, a read error is the likely cause. No DNA is shown, since the ends of the CDR3 on it are uncertain; the CDR3 is the one TCRdb lists. The chain joins TRBV7-6 to TRBJ2-5; the table's D call, TRBD1, was not checked against the DNA. The CDR3 sequence runs 11 residues, both termini included. Germline-derived CDR1 and CDR2 are SGHVS and FNYEAQ. CDR3 sequence reads: CASSLGAAQNA.